This passage covers 30 T cell receptor beta chains from one sample sequenced in a study of blood T cells in healthy people across ages. Using a J-beta primer mix together with a sample-barcoded 5' primer, a second PCR was run for about 6 to 11 cycles. TCRdb re-called the 5' RACE reads with MiXCR, one entry per CDR3 protein. The sample records some 890,000 distinct CDR3 sequences, under 35% being singletons. The same data also contributed to another study, on T cells of mothers and their children.

Sample: blood. The source of these receptors is a woman aged 40 to 50 in good health.

This clonotype turned up a few times. This chain uses TRBV5-1 with TRBJ1-1; TRBD1 is a possible D gene (6 bases). The CDR3 contains 15 residues. The V gene lost 0 bases and the J gene lost 0 bases, with 9 bases spanning the gap. CDR1 is SGHRS, CDR2 YFSETQ, per germline. Here the CDR3 reads CASSLAGDMNTEAFF. Written as DNA, the CDR3 is TGCGCCAGCAGCTTGGCGGGGGACATGAACACTGAAGCTTTCTTT.

This clonotype appeared once. The chain is built from TRBV5-1 and TRBJ2-2; TRBD2 matches 12 bases. The CDR3 extends over 14 amino acids. Trimming at V came to 6 bases and at J to 4 bases, leaving 1 base not matched to a gene. The germline V gene has CDR1 SGHRS and CDR2 YFSETQ. The CDR3: CASKLAGGTGELFF. CDR3 bases: TGCGCCAGCAAACTAGCGGGGGGCACCGGGGAGCTGTTTTTT.

V and J are TRBV10-3 and TRBJ2-6; 7 positions match TRBD1. This CDR3 has 17 residues. Germline V CDR1 and CDR2: ENHRY, SYGVKD. With V trimmed by 7 bases and J by 0 bases, 9 bases remained unmatched. For the CDR3, the DNA is TGTGCCATCAACGAGGGGGACAGCCCCTCTGGGGCCAACGTCCTGACTTTC. Translation: CAINEGDSPSGANVLTF.

This clonotype was detected ten times or more. The chain carries TRBV27 and TRBJ2-7; D remains ambiguous. Per germline, CDR1 MNHEY and CDR2 SMNVEV (reference sequence). The CDR3 spans 14 residues. Deletions cut 2 bases from V and 2 bases from J, with 10 bases between. The CDR3 bases are TGTGCCAGCAGTTTAGAGCACGGAACCTACGAGCAGTACTTC. This encodes CASSLEHGTYEQYF.

This clonotype has at least ten counts. The J gene is TRBJ2-5, the V gene TRBV24-1; tentative D call: TRBD2 (6 bases). Germline lookup yields CDR1 KGHDR and CDR2 SFDVKD. V was shortened by 1 base and J by 5 bases, with 7 bases between the two germline ends. The CDR3 contains 13 residues. CDR3 residues: CATSDFGGETQYF. The CDR3 bases are TGTGCCACCAGTGATTTCGGAGGGGAGACCCAGTACTTC.

The chain joins TRBV12-3 or TRBV12-4 to TRBJ2-1; 7 bases map to TRBD2. The CDR3 extends over 18 amino acids. Unmatched junction bases numbered 23, after V lost 7 bases and J lost 8 bases. CDR3 region: CASITLGGGKGELDEQFF. In DNA form, the CDR3 reads TGTGCCAGCATCACCCTTGGGGGGGGTAAGGGAGAATTAGATGAGCAGTTCTTC.

The sample holds many counts of this clonotype. The J gene is TRBJ2-7, the V gene TRBV7-2, with 15 bases aligning to TRBD2. CDR1 and CDR2 from the germline V gene are SGHTA and FQGNSA. Germline trimming cut 5 bases from V and 2 bases from J; bases unmatched to any gene: 10. This CDR3 spans 18 amino acids. CDR3 bases: TGTGCCAGCAGCCGAGCCGGGACTAGCGGGGGGCGCCCCTACGAGCAGTACTTC. Translated, it gives CASSRAGTSGGRPYEQYF.

This clonotype was counted only a few times. The junction differs from germline at one of its ends, possibly a read error. The genes are TRBV3-1 and TRBJ2-3; D gene ambiguous. Germline CDR1 LGHDT, CDR2 YNNKEL (reference sequence). This CDR3 has 15 residues. The CDR3 DNA reads as TGTGCCAGCAGACAAGATTCGCCAAGCACAGATACGCAGTATTTT. Amino acids: CASRQDSPSTDTQYF.

The chain employs TRBV27 and TRBJ1-4; D unclear. Germline values: CDR1 MNHEY, CDR2 SMNVEV (reference sequence). Trimming removed 3 bases at V and 3 bases at J, with 8 bases between. The CDR3 sequence is 14 residues long. The CDR3 DNA is TGTGCCAGCAGTTTTTTCGGGTCTAATGAAAAACTGTTTTTT. This translates into CASSFFGSNEKLFF.

This clonotype appeared once. The V gene is TRBV12-3 or TRBV12-4, the J gene TRBJ2-3; D is unresolved. Deletions cut 5 bases from V and 15 bases from J, with 27 bases between. The CDR3 spans 15 residues. The CDR3 loop reads CASSPARMSPDTEYF. The CDR3, as DNA: TGTGCCAGCAGTCCCGCCCGTATGAGTCCAGATACGGAATATTTT.

Of note for this clonotype: At one end the junction does not follow the germline gene, possibly because of a read error. The V and J genes are TRBV9 and TRBJ2-7; D may match TRBD1 or TRBD2 (5 bases each). From germline, CDR1 is SGDLS and CDR2 YYNGEE. There are 15 residues in the CDR3. CDR3 sequence: CAGSVGRAGVSEQYF. The CDR3 DNA sequence: TGTGCCGGCAGCGTAGGCAGGGCGGGTGTCTCCGAGCAGTACTTC. The full variable domain, completed using reference TRBV9 and TRBJ2-7, is DSGVTQTPKHLITATGQRVTLRCSPRSGDLSVYWYQQSLDQGLQFLIQYYNGEERAKGNILERFSAQQFPDLHSELNLSSLELGDSALYFCAGSVGRAGVSEQYFGPGTRLTVT.

This clonotype was recorded many times. This chain joins TRBV12-3 or TRBV12-4 and TRBJ2-7; D is unclear. The CDR3 has 12 amino acids. With 6 bases removed from V and 7 bases from J, the gap between germline ends came to 13 bases. CDR3 coding DNA: TGTGCCAGCAGCCGATCCCTGGGGGAGCAGTACTTC. It is translated as CASSRSLGEQYF.

Only a few counts were recorded for this clonotype. The germline gene is not matched at one end of the junction; a read error may be the cause. The V call is TRBV18, the J call TRBJ2-3; 8 bases line up with TRBD1. CDR3 size: 16 residues. Germline-derived CDR1 and CDR2 are KGHSH and LQKENI. The CDR3 DNA follows: TGTGCCAGCTCACCACTTAGCCCAGGGGGCACGGATACGCAGTATTTT. Translation gives CASSPLSPGGTDTQYF. The entire variable domain, with the rest obtained from reference TRBV18 and TRBJ2-3, is as follows: NAGVMQNPRHLVRRRGQEARLRCSPMKGHSHVYWYRQLPEEGLKFMVYLQKENIIDESGMPKERFSAEFPKEGPSILRIQQVVRGDSAAYFCASSPLSPGGTDTQYFGPGTRLTVL.

The chain recombines TRBV5-6 with TRBJ2-2; 9 bases are a match to TRBD1. Unmatched junction bases numbered 8, after V lost 1 base and J lost 7 bases. Germline V gene data show CDR1 as SGHDT and CDR2 as YYEEEE. The CDR3 sequence is 16 residues long. The CDR3 spells CASSLIFGQGHGELFF. The CDR3 bases are TGTGCCAGCAGCTTGATCTTCGGACAGGGGCACGGGGAGCTGTTTTTT.

This clonotype was found a few times. The chain is built from TRBV5-5 and TRBJ1-4; D possibly corresponds to TRBD1 (5 bases). The germline CDR1 and CDR2 sequences are SGHKS and YYEKEE (reference sequence). Trimming took 4 bases from V and 0 from J, leaving 13 bases between them. The CDR3 has 16 amino acids. Here the CDR3 DNA reads TGTGCCAGCAGCCGGGGGACGGGCTCAACTAATGAAAAACTGTTTTTT. The encoded protein is CASSRGTGSTNEKLFF. The full variable domain, with the rest looked up from reference TRBV5-5 and TRBJ1-4, is DAGVTQSPTHLIKTRGQQVTLRCSPISGHKSVSWYQQVLGQGPQFIFQYYEKEERGRGNFPDRFSARQFPNYSSELNVNALLLGDSALYLCASSRGTGSTNEKLFFGSGTQLSVL.

The V call is TRBV20-1, the J call TRBJ2-7; D is ambiguous. Germline CDR1 and CDR2: DFQATT and SNEGSKA (reference sequence). V was cut by 3 bases and J by 6 bases, with 12 bases left in between. CDR3 length: 12 residues. The CDR3 DNA follows: TGCAGTGCTAGTGGGATGCCGGGCGAGCAGTACTTC. Residues: CSASGMPGEQYF.

In its sample, this clonotype was seen once. The chain uses TRBV4-3 and TRBJ2-5; 7 positions match TRBD2. CDR1 and CDR2 (germline): LGHNA, YSLEER. The CDR3 extends over 17 amino acids. After removal of 0 bases from V and 2 bases from J, the junction contained 9 bases not matched to a gene. The CDR3 protein is CASSQDRGVRGQETQYF. For the CDR3, the DNA is TGCGCCAGCAGCCAAGATCGGGGGGTGCGGGGACAAGAGACCCAGTACTTC.

This clonotype was observed a few times. This rearrangement joins TRBV6-5 to TRBJ1-2; a possible D gene is TRBD1 (5 bases). CDR1 is MNHEY and CDR2 is SVGAGI in the germline V gene. There are 14 residues in the CDR3. With 6 bases removed from V and 7 bases from J, the gap between germline ends came to 18 bases. CDR3: CASRTTSGVFGYTF. CDR3 DNA sequence: TGTGCCAGCAGAACTACCTCGGGGGTCTTTGGCTACACCTTC.

This clonotype was picked up a small number of times. The chain carries TRBV12-3 or TRBV12-4 and TRBJ2-5; TRBD2 matches at 12 bases. This CDR3 region has 16 residues. Trimming cost V 3 bases and J 2 bases; bases outside gene matches: 4. The CDR3 coding sequence is TGTGCCAGCAGTTTCGGACTAGCGGGGCCTCAAGAGACCCAGTACTTC. Translation: CASSFGLAGPQETQYF.

This clonotype occurred a few times. CDR3 sequence: CASSVVSGNYGYTF. CDR3 coding DNA: TGTGCCAGCAGCGTAGTATCGGGGAACTATGGCTACACCTTC. V and J are TRBV9 and TRBJ1-2; the D is unclear. V shed 0 bases and J shed 2 bases, with 8 bases lying between them. Germline CDR1 is SGDLS and CDR2 is YYNGEE. This CDR3 is built from 14 residues.

The J gene is TRBJ2-1, the V gene TRBV9, with TRBD2 matching over 7 bases. The CDR3 has 16 amino acids. The germline gives CDR1 SGDLS, CDR2 YYNGEE. The V and J ends lost 0 bases and 0 bases, in that order; junction bases with no gene match: 3. The CDR3, as DNA: TGTGCCAGCAGCGTAGGGGGGGGGACCTCCTACAATGAGCAGTTCTTC. Its protein is CASSVGGGTSYNEQFF.

Remarks on this clonotype: Since a much larger clone is just one base distant, this may be a read error. This chain links TRBV10-3 with TRBJ1-1; 10 nucleotides align to TRBD1. The germline V gene has CDR1 ENHRY and CDR2 SYGVKD. The CDR3 is made up of 17 amino acids. The CDR3 DNA sequence: TGTACCATCAGTGATCTAGGACAGGGGGTGGGTAACACTGAAGCTTTCTTT. Translating it yields CTISDLGQGVGNTEAFF.

The chain employs TRBV12-3 or TRBV12-4 and TRBJ1-2; a possible D gene is TRBD1 (6 bases). There are 14 residues in the CDR3. Trimming removed 6 bases at V and 2 bases at J, with 13 bases between. The CDR3 loop reads CASSSITGNYGYTF. Written as DNA, the CDR3 is TGTGCCAGCAGCTCCATTACAGGGAACTATGGCTACACCTTC.

This chain uses TRBV12-3 or TRBV12-4 with TRBJ1-4, with D maybe TRBD1 (6 bases). The CDR3 runs to 13 residues. Trimming pared 4 bases from V and 8 bases from J, leaving 11 bases between. CDR3 sequence reads: CASSSGEKEKLFF. The CDR3 DNA reads as TGTGCCAGCAGTTCAGGGGAAAAGGAAAAACTGTTTTTT.

This clonotype was observed a handful of times. The chain employs TRBV5-1 and TRBJ2-1, with TRBD1 matching 8 bases. Trimming cost V 6 bases and J 10 bases; bases outside gene matches: 6. The germline CDR1 and CDR2 sequences are SGHRS and YFSETQ. The CDR3 is 12 residues long. The CDR3 reads CASKSGGVEQFF. The CDR3 DNA reads TGCGCCAGCAAATCAGGGGGCGTCGAGCAGTTCTTC.

For this clonotype: A much larger clone differs from this one at a single base, so this may be a read error. J is TRBJ2-1 and V is TRBV12-3 or TRBV12-4; D not resolved. The end of the DNA aligns better with TRBJ2-7, so the J call may be wrong. The CDR3 is made up of 15 amino acids. CDR3 sequence: CASTPSTSSYNEQYF. The DNA for the CDR3 is TGTGCCAGCACCCCCTCTACGAGCTCCTACAATGAGCAGTACTTC.

The chain combines TRBV20-1 with TRBJ2-3; a weak D match, TRBD1 (5 bases). Trimming took 3 bases from V and 2 from J, leaving 9 bases between them. This CDR3 has 13 amino acids. CDR1 and CDR2 from the germline V gene are DFQATT and SNEGSKA (reference sequence). CDR3 nucleotide sequence: TGCAGTGCTAGGGGGCAGTACACAGATACGCAGTATTTT. This codes for CSARGQYTDTQYF.

This clonotype has ten or more counts. The chain links TRBV6-2 or TRBV6-3 to TRBJ1-5; D remains unclear. This CDR3 spans 12 amino acids. Germline V gene lookup returns CDR1 MNHEY and CDR2 SVGEGT. Trimming pared 1 base from V and 11 bases from J, leaving 9 bases between. CDR3 sequence: CASSYYPMAQHF. The DNA of the CDR3 is TGTGCCAGCAGTTACTACCCCATGGCCCAGCATTTT.

V gene TRBV7-3 combines with J gene TRBJ1-2, with TRBD1 identical over 12 bases. V was pared by 5 bases and J by 5 bases, with 12 bases of the junction left unmatched. Germline CDR1 SGHTA, CDR2 FQGTGA. The CDR3 is 17 residues long. CDR3 amino acids: CASSAGDRGRSRYGYTF. DNA for the CDR3: TGTGCCAGCAGCGCAGGGGACAGGGGGCGGTCACGGTATGGCTACACCTTC.

This clonotype appeared a few times. This chain connects TRBV11-1 to TRBJ2-7; 7 bases agree with TRBD1. The CDR3 contains 13 residues. The ends lost 2 bases at V and 5 bases at J; junction bases unmatched: 3. Per germline, CDR1 SGHAT and CDR2 FQDESV (reference sequence). Here the CDR3 reads CASSLYRGHEQYF. CDR3 bases: TGTGCCAGCAGCTTATACAGGGGACACGAGCAGTACTTC.